The 11 T cell receptor beta chains listed next were all sequenced from one sample in a study of T-cell reconstitution after alpha-beta-depleted transplantation in children (dated by TCRdb to 2016 to 2017). Libraries were prepared through PCR. Sequencing used an Illumina HiSeq 2500. TCR library preparation used molecular barcoding, with unique molecular identifiers applied to normalize quantification of the TCRbeta repertoire. TCRdb reworked the public reads: Q25 trimming with fastp, MiXCR clone assembly, productive beta chains retained. Here each entry gathers all rows of one CDR3 protein and keeps the most common genes and DNA. The sample table shows about 360,000 distinct CDR3 sequences, and approximately 12% are seen once. The ten largest account for 3.5% to 4.5% of the sample. This specimen was PBMCs, taken from the stem cell graft. These receptor sequences come from a human donor who donated a stem cell graft to a child with Fanconi anemia.

This clonotype was observed a few times. The chain combines TRBV7-2 with TRBJ2-2, with D possibly being TRBD2 (5 bases). Trimming pared 5 bases from V and 6 bases from J, leaving 10 bases between. CDR1 SGHTA and CDR2 FQGNSA come from the germline V gene. This CDR3 comprises 13 residues. This chain's CDR3 is CASSLRGPGELFF. The CDR3 DNA follows: TGTGCCAGCAGCCTCCGGGGTCCCGGGGAGCTGTTTTTT.

The J gene is TRBJ1-2, the V gene TRBV27, with 9 bases that match TRBD1. Germline loops: CDR1 MNHEY, CDR2 SMNVEV (reference sequence). The CDR3 loop spans 14 amino acids. V shed 6 bases, J shed 7 bases, and the junction held 9 bases outside the gene matches. The CDR3, as DNA: TGTGCCAGCAGCCTCCGGGACAGGGAAAGTGGCTACACCTTC. Residues: CASSLRDRESGYTF.

The chain recombines TRBV5-1 with TRBJ2-2; D remains unclear. CDR1 is SGHRS, CDR2 YFSETQ, per germline. V lost 0 bases to trimming and J lost 4 bases, with 10 bases between them. The CDR3 spans 15 residues. The DNA of the CDR3 is TGCGCCAGCAGCTTGGAAATGCCAGGCACCGGGGAGCTGTTTTTT. It is translated as CASSLEMPGTGELFF.

There are a few counts of this clonotype. The genes are TRBV10-3 and TRBJ1-5; 7 nucleotides line up with TRBD1. V dropped 2 bases and J dropped 6; count of bases not matched to a gene: 4. CDR1 ENHRY and CDR2 SYGVKD come from the germline V gene. This CDR3 is 14 amino acids long. In DNA form, the CDR3 reads TGTGCCATCAGTGAGGGTGGGACAGCTCAGCCCCAGCATTTT. It translates to CAISEGGTAQPQHF.

This clonotype was counted at least ten times. This chain links TRBV5-6 with TRBJ2-3, with a weak D call TRBD1 (6 bases). The CDR3 spans 15 residues. Per germline, CDR1 SGHDT and CDR2 YYEEEE. The V end was cut by 3 bases, the J end by 2 bases, with 13 bases between. The CDR3 coding sequence is TGTGCCAGCAGCTCCGGCGACAGGCACACAGATACGCAGTATTTT. As protein: CASSSGDRHTDTQYF.

Comments on this clonotype: Given the absence of the conserved phenylalanine or tryptophan at the CDR3 end, a read error is likely. The V call is TRBV6-2 or TRBV6-3, the J call TRBJ2-7; tentatively, D is TRBD2 (6 bases). The CDR3 has 15 residues. Trimming took 6 bases from V and 0 from J, leaving 15 bases between them. CDR1 is MNHEY, CDR2 SVGEGT, per germline. Written as DNA, the CDR3 is TGTGCCAGCAGGACTCGGGGGACGTCCTCCTACGAGCAGTACTGC. This sequence encodes CASRTRGTSSYEQYC.

Ten or more counts support this clonotype. The J gene is TRBJ2-3, the V gene TRBV20-1; D is unresolved. The CDR3 sequence is 11 residues long. V lost 1 base and J 6 bases, leaving 5 bases between the germline ends. CDR1 is DFQATT and CDR2 is SNEGSKA in the germline V gene (reference sequence). The CDR3 bases are TGCAGTGCTAGAGCTAGGGATACGCAGTATTTT. The encoded protein is CSARARDTQYF.

Only a few counts were recorded for this clonotype. This chain joins TRBV12-3 or TRBV12-4 and TRBJ1-2; a weak D match, TRBD1 (6 bases). V lost 4 bases and J lost 4, with 10 bases in between. The CDR3 covers 13 residues. CDR3 sequence reads: CASSYQGSYGYTF. DNA for the CDR3: TGTGCCAGCAGTTACCAGGGGAGCTATGGCTACACCTTC.

This clonotype was recorded many times. The CDR3: CASSTGQGRFVDTIYF. As DNA, the CDR3 is TGTGCCAGCAGCACAGGACAGGGGAGGTTTGTGGACACCATATATTTT. The gene calls are TRBV7-6 and TRBJ1-3; TRBD1 matches 9 bases. The germline V gene has CDR1 SGHVS and CDR2 FNYEAQ. The J segment lost 8 bases and the V segment lost 5 bases, leaving 13 bases of the junction unmatched. The CDR3 is 16 amino acids.

This clonotype appeared many times. This rearrangement joins TRBV20-1 to TRBJ2-1; 10 bases match TRBD2. The germline V gene encodes CDR1 DFQATT and CDR2 SNEGSKA (reference sequence). The trim removed 0 bases at V and 6 bases at J, leaving 11 bases unmatched. The CDR3 covers 17 residues. The CDR3 bases are TGCAGTGCTAGAGATTACGGAGCGGGGGGGCTAGGCAATGAGCAGTTCTTC. It yields the protein CSARDYGAGGLGNEQFF.

This clonotype has at least ten counts. The chain uses TRBV28 and TRBJ1-1; 7 nucleotides line up with TRBD1. The CDR3 runs 18 residues. Looked up from germline, CDR1 is MDHEN and CDR2 is SYDVKM. V dropped 4 bases and J dropped 7; count of bases not matched to a gene: 21. CDR3 DNA: TGTGCCAGCAGTTCAGCAATTGAGGGACAGACTCAGCCCCATGAAGCTTTCTTT. Translation gives CASSSAIEGQTQPHEAFF.